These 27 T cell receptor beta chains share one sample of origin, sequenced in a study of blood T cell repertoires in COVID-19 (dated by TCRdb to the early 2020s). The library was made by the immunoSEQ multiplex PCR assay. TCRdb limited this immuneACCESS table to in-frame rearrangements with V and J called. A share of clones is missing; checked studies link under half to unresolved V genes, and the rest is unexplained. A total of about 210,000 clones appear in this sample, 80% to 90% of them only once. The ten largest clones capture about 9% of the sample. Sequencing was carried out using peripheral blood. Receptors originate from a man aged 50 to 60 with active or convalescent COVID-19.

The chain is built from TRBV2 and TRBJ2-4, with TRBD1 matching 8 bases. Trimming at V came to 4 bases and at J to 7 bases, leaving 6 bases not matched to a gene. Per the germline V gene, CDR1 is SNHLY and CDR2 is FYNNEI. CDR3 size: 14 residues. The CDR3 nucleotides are TGTGCCAGCAGTGCGCGGACAGGGTGGAACATTCAGTACTTC. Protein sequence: CASSARTGWNIQYF.

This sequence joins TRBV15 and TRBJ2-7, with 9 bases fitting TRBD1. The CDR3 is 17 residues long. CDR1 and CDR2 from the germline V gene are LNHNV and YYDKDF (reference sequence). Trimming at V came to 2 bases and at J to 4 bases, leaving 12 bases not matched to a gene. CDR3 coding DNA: TGTGCCACCAGCAGACAAATTTCGACAGGGGGAAGTTACGAGCAGTACTTC. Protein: CATSRQISTGGSYEQYF.

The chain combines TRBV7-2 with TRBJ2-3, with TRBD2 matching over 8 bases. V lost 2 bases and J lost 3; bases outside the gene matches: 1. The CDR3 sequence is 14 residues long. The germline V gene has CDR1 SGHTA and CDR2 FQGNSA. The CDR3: CASSLRLATDTQYF. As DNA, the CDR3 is TGTGCCAGCAGCTTAAGACTAGCGACAGATACGCAGTATTTT.

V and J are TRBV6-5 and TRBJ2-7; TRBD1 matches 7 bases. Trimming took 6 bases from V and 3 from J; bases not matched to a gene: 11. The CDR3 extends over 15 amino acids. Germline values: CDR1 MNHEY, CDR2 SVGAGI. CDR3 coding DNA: TGTGCCAGCAGACGACAGGGCTCAGAATTCTACGAGCAGTACGTC. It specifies CASRRQGSEFYEQYV.

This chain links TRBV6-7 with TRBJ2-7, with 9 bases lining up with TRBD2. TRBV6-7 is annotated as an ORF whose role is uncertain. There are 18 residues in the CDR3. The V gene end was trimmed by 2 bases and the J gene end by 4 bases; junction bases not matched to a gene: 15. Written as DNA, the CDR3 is TGTGCCAGCAGTTACCAGGTAGCGGGGGCGGAAAGGTTATACGAGCAGTACGTC. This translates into CASSYQVAGAERLYEQYV.

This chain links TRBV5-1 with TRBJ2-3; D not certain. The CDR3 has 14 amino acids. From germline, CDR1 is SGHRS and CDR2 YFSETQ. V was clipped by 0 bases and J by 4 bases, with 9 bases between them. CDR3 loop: CASSLDLSSDTQYF. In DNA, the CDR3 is TGCGCCAGCAGCTTGGATTTATCGTCAGATACGCAGTATTTT.

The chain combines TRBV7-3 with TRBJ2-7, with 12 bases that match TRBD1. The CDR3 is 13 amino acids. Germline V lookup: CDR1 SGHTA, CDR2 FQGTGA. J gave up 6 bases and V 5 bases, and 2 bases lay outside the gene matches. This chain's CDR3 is CASSPGQGAEQYF. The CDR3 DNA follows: TGTGCCAGCAGCCCGGGACAGGGGGCCGAGCAGTACTTC.

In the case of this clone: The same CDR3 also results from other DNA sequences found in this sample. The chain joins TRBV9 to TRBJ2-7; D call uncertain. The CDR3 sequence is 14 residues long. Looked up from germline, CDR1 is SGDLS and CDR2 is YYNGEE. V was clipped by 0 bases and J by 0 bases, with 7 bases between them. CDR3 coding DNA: TGTGCCAGCAGCGTAGAAGATAGCTCCTACGAGCAGTACTTC. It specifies CASSVEDSSYEQYF.

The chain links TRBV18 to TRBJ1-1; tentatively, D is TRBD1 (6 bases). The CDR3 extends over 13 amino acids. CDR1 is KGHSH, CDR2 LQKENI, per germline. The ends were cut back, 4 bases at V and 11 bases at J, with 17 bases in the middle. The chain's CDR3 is CASSRDQGSWAFF. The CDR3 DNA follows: TGTGCCAGCTCACGCGACCAGGGGTCCTGGGCTTTCTTT.

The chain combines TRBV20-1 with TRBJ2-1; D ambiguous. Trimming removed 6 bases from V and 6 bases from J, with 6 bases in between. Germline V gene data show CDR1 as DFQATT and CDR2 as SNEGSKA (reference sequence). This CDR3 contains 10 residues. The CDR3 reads CSAIGNEQFF. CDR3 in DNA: TGCAGTGCAATCGGCAATGAGCAGTTCTTC.

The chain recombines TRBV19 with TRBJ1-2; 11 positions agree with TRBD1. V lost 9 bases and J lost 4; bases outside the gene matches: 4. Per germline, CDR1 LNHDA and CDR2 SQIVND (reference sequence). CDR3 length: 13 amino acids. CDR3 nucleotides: TGTGCCAGCCGGGACAGGGGGATCTATGGCTACACCTTC. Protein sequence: CASRDRGIYGYTF.

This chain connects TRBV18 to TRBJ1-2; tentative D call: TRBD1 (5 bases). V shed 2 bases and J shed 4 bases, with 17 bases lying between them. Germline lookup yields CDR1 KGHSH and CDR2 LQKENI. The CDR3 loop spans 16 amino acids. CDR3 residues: CASSPSIVTQGYGYTF. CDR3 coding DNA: TGTGCCAGCTCACCAAGTATCGTCACCCAGGGCTATGGCTACACCTTC.

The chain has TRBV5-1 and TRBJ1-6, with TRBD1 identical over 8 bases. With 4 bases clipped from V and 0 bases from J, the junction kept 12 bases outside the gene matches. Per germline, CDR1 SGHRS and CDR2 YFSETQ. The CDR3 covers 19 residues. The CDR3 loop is CASSHLPGQASSYNSPLHF. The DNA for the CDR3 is TGCGCCAGCAGCCATCTGCCGGGACAGGCAAGCTCCTATAATTCACCCCTCCACTTT.

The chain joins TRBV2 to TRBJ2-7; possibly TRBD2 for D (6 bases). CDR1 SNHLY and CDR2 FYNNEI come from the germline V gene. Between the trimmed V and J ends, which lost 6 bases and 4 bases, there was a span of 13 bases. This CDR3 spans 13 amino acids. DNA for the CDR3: TGTGCCAGCAGAGGAGGGGTGGTGTACGAGCAGTACTTC. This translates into CASRGGVVYEQYF.

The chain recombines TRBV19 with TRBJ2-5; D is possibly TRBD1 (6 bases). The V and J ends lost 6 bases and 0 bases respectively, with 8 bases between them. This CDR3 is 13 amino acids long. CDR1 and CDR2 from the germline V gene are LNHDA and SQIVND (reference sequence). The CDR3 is CASSQGYQETQYF. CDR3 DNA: TGTGCCAGTAGCCAGGGGTACCAAGAGACCCAGTACTTC.

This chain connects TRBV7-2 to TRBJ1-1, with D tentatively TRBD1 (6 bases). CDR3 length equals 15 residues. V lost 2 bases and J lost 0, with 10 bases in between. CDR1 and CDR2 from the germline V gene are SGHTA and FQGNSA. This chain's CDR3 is CASSLQQGLNTEAFF. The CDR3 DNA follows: TGTGCCAGCAGCTTACAACAGGGACTGAACACTGAAGCTTTCTTT.

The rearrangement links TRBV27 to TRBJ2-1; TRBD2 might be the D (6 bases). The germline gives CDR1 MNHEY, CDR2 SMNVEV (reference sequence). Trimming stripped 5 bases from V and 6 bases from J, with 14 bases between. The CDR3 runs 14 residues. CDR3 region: CASSERAPINEQFF. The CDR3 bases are TGTGCCAGCAGTGAGCGGGCCCCCATCAATGAGCAGTTCTTC.

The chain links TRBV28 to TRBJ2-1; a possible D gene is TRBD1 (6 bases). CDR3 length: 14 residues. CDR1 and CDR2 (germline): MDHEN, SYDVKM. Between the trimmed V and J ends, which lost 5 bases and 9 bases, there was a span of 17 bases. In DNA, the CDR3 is TGTGCCAGCAGTCCCGCCCCGCAGGGGAGTGAGCAGTTCTTC. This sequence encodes CASSPAPQGSEQFF.

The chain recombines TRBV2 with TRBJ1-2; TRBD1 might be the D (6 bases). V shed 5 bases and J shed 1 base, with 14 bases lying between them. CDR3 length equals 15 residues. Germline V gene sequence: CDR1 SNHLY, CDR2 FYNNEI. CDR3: CASSLEVGGNYGYTF. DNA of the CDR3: TGTGCCAGCAGTCTCGAAGTAGGGGGTAACTATGGCTACACCTTC.

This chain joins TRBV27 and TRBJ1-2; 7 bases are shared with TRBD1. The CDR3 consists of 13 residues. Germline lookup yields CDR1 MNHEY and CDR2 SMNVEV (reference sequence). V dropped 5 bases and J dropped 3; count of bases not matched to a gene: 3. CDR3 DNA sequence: TGTGCCAGCAGTCACGGGACAGACTATGGCTACACCTTC. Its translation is CASSHGTDYGYTF.

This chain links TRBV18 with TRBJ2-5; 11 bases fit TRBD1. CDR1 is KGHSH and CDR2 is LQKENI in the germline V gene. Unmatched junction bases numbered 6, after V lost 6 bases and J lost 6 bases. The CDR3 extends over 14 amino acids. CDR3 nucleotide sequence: TGTGCCAGCTCCCCGGGACAGGGGGATCAGACCCAGTACTTC. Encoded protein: CASSPGQGDQTQYF.

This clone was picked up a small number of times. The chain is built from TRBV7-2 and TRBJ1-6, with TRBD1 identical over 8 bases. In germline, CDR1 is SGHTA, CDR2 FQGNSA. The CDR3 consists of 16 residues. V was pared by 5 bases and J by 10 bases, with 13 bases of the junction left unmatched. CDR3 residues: CASSPRTGMIGSPLHF. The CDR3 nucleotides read TGTGCCAGCAGCCCCCGGACAGGGATGATAGGGTCACCCCTCCACTTT.

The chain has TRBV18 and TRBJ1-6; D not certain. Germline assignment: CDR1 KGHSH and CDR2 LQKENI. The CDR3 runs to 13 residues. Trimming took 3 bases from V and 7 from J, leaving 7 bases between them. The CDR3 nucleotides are TGTGCCAGCTCACCGGAACAGAATTCACCCCTCCACTTT. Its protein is CASSPEQNSPLHF.

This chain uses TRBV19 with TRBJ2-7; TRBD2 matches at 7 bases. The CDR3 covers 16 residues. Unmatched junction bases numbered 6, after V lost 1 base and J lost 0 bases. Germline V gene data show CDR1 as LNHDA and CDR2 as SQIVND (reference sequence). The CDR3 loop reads CASSIGAGESSYEQYF. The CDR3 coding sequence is TGTGCCAGTAGTATAGGGGCGGGAGAGAGCTCCTACGAGCAGTACTTC.

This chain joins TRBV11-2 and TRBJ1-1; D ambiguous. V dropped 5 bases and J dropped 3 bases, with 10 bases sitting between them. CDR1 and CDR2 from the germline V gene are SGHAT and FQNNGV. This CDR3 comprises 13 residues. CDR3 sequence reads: CASSVGDDTEAFF. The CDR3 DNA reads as TGTGCCAGCAGCGTCGGGGATGACACTGAAGCTTTCTTT.

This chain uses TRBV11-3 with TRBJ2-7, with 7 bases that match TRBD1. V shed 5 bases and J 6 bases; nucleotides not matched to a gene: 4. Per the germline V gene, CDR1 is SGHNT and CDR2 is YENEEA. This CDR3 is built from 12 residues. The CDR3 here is CASSRQGSEQYF. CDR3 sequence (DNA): TGTGCCAGCAGCCGACAGGGTTCCGAGCAGTACTTC.

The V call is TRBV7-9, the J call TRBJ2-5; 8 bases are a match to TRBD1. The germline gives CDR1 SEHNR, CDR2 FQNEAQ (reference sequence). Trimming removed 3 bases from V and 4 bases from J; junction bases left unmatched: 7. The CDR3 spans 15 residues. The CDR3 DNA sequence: TGTGCCAGCAGCTTCGCGGACAGGGATAGAGAGACCCAGTACTTC. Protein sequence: CASSFADRDRETQYF.